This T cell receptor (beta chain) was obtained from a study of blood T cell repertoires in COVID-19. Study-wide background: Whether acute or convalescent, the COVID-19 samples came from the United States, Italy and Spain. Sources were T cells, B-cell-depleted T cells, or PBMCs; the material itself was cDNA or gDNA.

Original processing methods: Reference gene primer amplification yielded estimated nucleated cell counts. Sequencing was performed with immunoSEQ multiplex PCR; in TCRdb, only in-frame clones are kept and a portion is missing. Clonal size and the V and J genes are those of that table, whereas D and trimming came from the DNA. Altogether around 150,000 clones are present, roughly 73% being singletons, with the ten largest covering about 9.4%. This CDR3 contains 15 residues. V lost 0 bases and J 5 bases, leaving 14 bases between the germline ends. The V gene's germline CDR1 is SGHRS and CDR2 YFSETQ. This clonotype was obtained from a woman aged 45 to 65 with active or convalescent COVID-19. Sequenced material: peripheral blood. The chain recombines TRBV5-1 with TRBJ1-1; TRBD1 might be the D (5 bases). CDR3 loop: CASSLAGGAATEAFF. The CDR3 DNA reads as TGCGCCAGCAGCTTGGCCGGAGGGGCCGCGACTGAAGCTTTCTTT.